The next 32 T cell receptor beta chains were all read from a single sample in a study of long-term antiretroviral therapy in people with HIV (dated 2022 in TCRdb). The immunoSEQ hsTCRB v3.0 assay was used at survey level resolution for TRB variable region sequencing. TCRdb limited this immuneACCESS table to in-frame rearrangements with V and J called. A share of clones is missing; checked studies link under half to unresolved V genes, and the rest is unexplained. Across this sample there are about 24,000 clones, with around 81% seen only once. Approximately 16% of the sample goes to the ten largest clones. This material consisted of unsorted PBMCs, taken at the start of antiretroviral therapy, before treatment. The receptors originated from a woman under 30 with HIV.

DNA for the CDR3: TGCGCCAGCAGCCAAGATCGGACAGTTAACTATGGCTACACCTTC. It codes for CASSQDRTVNYGYTF. The chain has TRBV4-3 and TRBJ1-2, with D perhaps TRBD1 (6 bases). The CDR3 contains 15 residues. V lost 0 bases, J lost 1 base, and 9 bases lay in between. Germline V lookup: CDR1 LGHNA, CDR2 YSLEER.

The chain recombines TRBV5-3 with TRBJ1-4; no clear D gene. TRBV5-3 is an ORF; its function is uncertain. Trimming cost V 4 bases and J 0 bases, with 4 bases left between them. CDR3 length: 13 residues. The CDR3 here is CARSLSTNEKLFF. CDR3 in DNA: TGTGCCAGAAGCCTTTCAACTAATGAAAAACTGTTTTTT.

This chain connects TRBV19 to TRBJ1-3; D remains unclear. Trimming took 4 bases from V and 5 from J, leaving 9 bases between them. Per the germline V gene, CDR1 is LNHDA and CDR2 is SQIVND (reference sequence). This CDR3 is built from 13 residues. The CDR3 loop is CASSKTDRNTIYF. DNA of the CDR3: TGTGCCAGTAGTAAAACGGATCGAAACACCATATATTTT.

CDR3 region: CASSVAGGDNEQFF. The DNA for the CDR3 is TGTGCCAGCAGCGTAGCGGGAGGCGACAATGAGCAGTTCTTC. The V call is TRBV9, the J call TRBJ2-1, with 7 nucleotides matching TRBD2. Trimming at V came to 0 bases and at J to 5 bases, leaving 2 bases not matched to a gene. The V gene's germline CDR1 is SGDLS and CDR2 YYNGEE. This CDR3 has 14 residues.

The chain joins TRBV6-5 to TRBJ1-1; TRBD1 is a possible D gene (5 bases). From germline, CDR1 is MNHEY and CDR2 SVGAGI. The V gene lost 6 bases and the J gene lost 0 bases, with 14 bases spanning the gap. This CDR3 region has 15 residues. The CDR3 loop reads CASSDPGRLNTEAFF. As DNA, the CDR3 is TGTGCCAGCAGCGACCCGGGACGGTTGAACACTGAAGCTTTCTTT.

CDR3 loop: CASSYQEETQYF. In DNA form, the CDR3 reads TGTGCCAGCAGCTATCAGGAAGAGACCCAGTACTTC. The V gene is TRBV7-9, the J gene TRBJ2-5; unclear D gene. CDR1 and CDR2 (germline): SEHNR, FQNEAQ (reference sequence). The CDR3 has 12 residues. The germline V and J ends were trimmed by 4 bases and 3 bases, with 6 bases remaining between them. Together with reference TRBV7-9 and TRBJ2-5, the CDR3 gives the full variable domain: DTGVSQNPRHKITKRGQNVTFRCDPISEHNRLYWYRQTLGQGPEFLTYFQNEAQLEKSRLLSDRFSAERPKGSFSTLEIQRTEQGDSAMYLCASSYQEETQYFGPGTRLLVL.

This clone showed up just once. The rearrangement links TRBV28 to TRBJ2-5; TRBD1 aligns across 12 bases. Looked up from germline, CDR1 is MDHEN and CDR2 is SYDVKM. The CDR3 extends over 18 amino acids. V lost 7 bases, J lost 4 bases, and 16 bases stayed unmatched. The CDR3 DNA follows: TGTGCCAGCATCCCGGTCCGGCGGGACAGGGGGCTCCGAGAGACCCAGTACTTC. It yields the protein CASIPVRRDRGLRETQYF.

The chain combines TRBV9 with TRBJ2-6; D is perhaps TRBD1 (6 bases). Germline loops: CDR1 SGDLS, CDR2 YYNGEE. This CDR3 region has 16 residues. Trimming removed 5 bases from V and 1 base from J, with 13 bases in between. The CDR3 spells CASRKYTGSGANVLTF. The CDR3 region has the DNA TGTGCCAGCAGGAAATATACAGGGTCTGGGGCCAACGTCCTGACTTTC.

The DNA of the CDR3 is TGCGCCAGCAGCTTGGGGGCAACTAATGAAAAACTGTTTTTT. This encodes CASSLGATNEKLFF. This chain links TRBV5-1 with TRBJ1-4; the D is unclear. CDR1 SGHRS and CDR2 YFSETQ come from the germline V gene. Trimming cost V 0 bases and J 0 bases, with 3 bases left between them. The CDR3 is 14 amino acids.

The chain recombines TRBV19 with TRBJ1-3; D unclear. CDR1 LNHDA and CDR2 SQIVND come from the germline V gene (reference sequence). Deletions cut 8 bases from V and 0 bases from J, with 11 bases between. The CDR3 consists of 14 residues. For the CDR3, the DNA is TGTGCCAGTGCCAGCACGATCTCTGGAAACACCATATATTTT. Translation: CASASTISGNTIYF.

The V call is TRBV20-1, the J call TRBJ1-5; possible D gene TRBD1, 5 bases. Germline V CDR1 and CDR2: DFQATT, SNEGSKA (reference sequence). The CDR3 spans 11 residues. V lost 6 bases and J 11 bases, leaving 14 bases between the germline ends. Here the CDR3 reads CSAGGGISQHF. As DNA, the CDR3 is TGCAGTGCCGGGGGGGGGATATCCCAGCATTTT.

This rearrangement joins TRBV7-9 to TRBJ2-4; TRBD1 might be the D (5 bases). This CDR3 is built from 16 residues. V lost 4 bases and J 8 bases, leaving 21 bases between the germline ends. Germline V gives CDR1 SEHNR, CDR2 FQNEAQ (reference sequence). Here the CDR3 DNA reads TGTGCCAGCAGCTCCTCAGGGTACGGTGAAATAGACATTCAGTACTTC. Its protein product is CASSSSGYGEIDIQYF.

In its sample, this clone was seen a few times. The chain joins TRBV27 to TRBJ2-7; 9 bases are shared with TRBD2. From germline, CDR1 is MNHEY and CDR2 SMNVEV (reference sequence). This CDR3 has 15 residues. The V segment lost 4 bases and the J segment 4 bases; nucleotides outside the gene matches: 8. The CDR3, as DNA: TGTGCCAGCAGTTATGCGGGAGGGCCTTTATACGAGCAGTACTTC. As protein: CASSYAGGPLYEQYF.

Of note for this clone: Other DNA sequences in the same sample also yield this CDR3. This rearrangement joins TRBV20-1 to TRBJ1-1, with unresolved D. The CDR3 loop spans 11 amino acids. Germline values: CDR1 DFQATT, CDR2 SNEGSKA (reference sequence). Trimming removed 7 bases at V and 1 base at J, with 7 bases between. The DNA of the CDR3 is TGCAGTGTCCGAGGGAACACTGAAGCTTTCTTT. It translates to CSVRGNTEAFF.

This clone has only a few counts. The chain uses TRBV6-6 and TRBJ1-1; D may be TRBD1 (5 bases). This CDR3 is 16 amino acids long. Germline V gene data show CDR1 as MNHNY and CDR2 as SVGAGI (reference sequence). The ends were cut back, 6 bases at V and 0 bases at J, with 17 bases in the middle. The CDR3 coding sequence is TGTGCCAGCAGCCCCCGCCCTGCGGACATGAACACTGAAGCTTTCTTT. It yields the protein CASSPRPADMNTEAFF.

The rearrangement joins TRBV29-1 to TRBJ2-1, with 14 bases identical to TRBD2. The V gene end was trimmed by 1 base and the J gene end by 10 bases; junction bases not matched to a gene: 9. CDR1 is SQVTM, CDR2 ANQGSEA, per germline. CDR3 length equals 16 residues. The CDR3 DNA reads TGCAGCGTTGAAGGGATAGGGACTAGCGGGGGACCCGAGCAGTTCTTC. Its translation is CSVEGIGTSGGPEQFF.

The chain has TRBV29-1 and TRBJ1-1, with D unresolved. CDR3 size: 13 residues. With 3 bases removed from V and 1 base from J, the gap between germline ends came to 9 bases. The germline V gene has CDR1 SQVTM and CDR2 ANQGSEA. In nucleotides, the CDR3 is TGCAGCGTTGAGAAACGGGGGAACACTGAAGCTTTCTTT. Translation gives CSVEKRGNTEAFF.

This rearrangement joins TRBV20-1 to TRBJ2-7, with 8 bases matching TRBD2. This CDR3 comprises 11 residues. Trimming took 6 bases from V and 6 from J; bases not matched to a gene: 4. The germline gives CDR1 DFQATT, CDR2 SNEGSKA (reference sequence). The CDR3 here is CSAQREPEQYF. The CDR3 region has the DNA TGCAGTGCCCAGCGGGAGCCCGAGCAGTACTTC.

V is TRBV5-1 and J is TRBJ2-1; TRBD2 agrees at 10 bases. Germline V lookup: CDR1 SGHRS, CDR2 YFSETQ. This CDR3 contains 15 residues. V gave up 0 bases and J gave up 9 bases; unmatched junction bases: 6. The CDR3 nucleotides are TGCGCCAGCAGCTTGGCTCTAGCGGGAGCGGGTGAGCAGTTCTTC. This translates into CASSLALAGAGEQFF.

The gene calls are TRBV21-1 and TRBJ2-7; TRBD2, as called in the table, went unchecked against the DNA. TRBV21-1 is a pseudogene locus. There are 15 residues in the CDR3. The CDR3 region has the DNA TGTGCCAGCAGCAAAGCGAGGAAAGATATCTACGAGCAGTACTTC. It specifies CASSKARKDIYEQYF.

The rearrangement joins TRBV14 to TRBJ2-7; D call uncertain. V lost 1 base and J lost 2, with 6 bases in between. The V gene's germline CDR1 is SGHDN and CDR2 FVKESK. This CDR3 spans 13 amino acids. The CDR3 protein is CASSQAPTYEQYF. CDR3 nucleotides: TGTGCCAGCAGCCAAGCCCCGACCTACGAGCAGTACTTC.

This chain uses TRBV14 with TRBJ2-3, with 7 bases that match TRBD1. The CDR3 contains 14 residues. Germline CDR1 reads SGHDN; CDR2 reads FVKESK. V trimming: 5 bases; J trimming: 4 bases; junction bases outside the gene matches: 6. The CDR3 is CASSRKGAADTQYF. The CDR3 region has the DNA TGTGCCAGCAGCAGGAAGGGGGCAGCAGATACGCAGTATTTT.

V gene TRBV28 combines with J gene TRBJ2-1; D not resolved. V gave up 1 base and J gave up 9 bases, with 7 bases separating them. The CDR3 runs 12 residues. CDR1 and CDR2 from the germline V gene are MDHEN and SYDVKM. The CDR3 region has the DNA TGTGCCAGCAGTTTATTATCCGTTGAGCAGTTCTTC. Its translation is CASSLLSVEQFF. The full variable domain, in which reference TRBV28 and TRBJ2-1 provide the parts outside the CDR3, is DVKVTQSSRYLVKRTGEKVFLECVQDMDHENMFWYRQDPGLGLRLIYFSYDVKMKEKGDIPEGYSVSREKKERFSLILESASTNQTSMYLCASSLLSVEQFFGPGTRLTVL.

The V call is TRBV18, the J call TRBJ1-4; D is possibly TRBD1 (5 bases). Deletions cut 3 bases from V and 4 bases from J, with 9 bases between. The CDR3 sequence is 14 residues long. Germline V lookup: CDR1 KGHSH, CDR2 LQKENI. The CDR3 DNA is TGTGCCAGCTCACCCAGGGTGGATAATGAAAAACTGTTTTTT. This sequence encodes CASSPRVDNEKLFF.

This chain links TRBV27 with TRBJ1-2; 8 positions agree with TRBD1. The V gene's germline CDR1 is MNHEY and CDR2 SMNVEV (reference sequence). Losses at the gene ends were 5 bases for V and 6 bases for J; bases not matched to a gene: 14. The CDR3 totals 16 residues. The CDR3 protein is CASSRAGGGLRDGYTF. The CDR3 DNA is TGTGCCAGCAGTAGGGCAGGGGGCGGGCTGCGTGATGGCTACACCTTC.

The V gene is TRBV10-3, the J gene TRBJ1-5, with TRBD1 identical over 7 bases. Germline CDR1 ENHRY, CDR2 SYGVKD. The CDR3 length is 14 residues. After removal of 6 bases from V and 3 bases from J, the junction contained 5 bases not matched to a gene. This CDR3 is CAISLGQDNQPQHF. Written as DNA, the CDR3 is TGTGCCATCAGCCTAGGACAGGACAATCAGCCCCAGCATTTT.

The chain combines TRBV7-3 with TRBJ1-4; 8 bases map to TRBD1. The V gene's germline CDR1 is SGHTA and CDR2 FQGTGA. The CDR3 runs to 15 residues. With 5 bases clipped from V and 2 bases from J, the junction kept 4 bases outside the gene matches. The CDR3 DNA follows: TGTGCCAGCAGCCTTACAGGGGGGACTAATGAAAAACTGTTTTTT. Encoded protein: CASSLTGGTNEKLFF.

This clone has just one count. This rearrangement joins TRBV4-3 to TRBJ2-5, with 8 bases aligning to TRBD2. CDR1 and CDR2 (germline): LGHNA, YSLEER. J lost 0 bases, V lost 0 bases, and 15 bases had no gene match. The CDR3 runs 20 residues. The CDR3 coding sequence is TGCGCCAGCAGCCAAGATACCGCGGGGGGCCAGAAAATTAACCAAGAGACCCAGTACTTC. Its translation is CASSQDTAGGQKINQETQYF.

The J gene is TRBJ2-3, the V gene TRBV5-1, with D possibly matching TRBD2 (6 bases). V was pared by 1 base and J by 2 bases, with 20 bases between. CDR3 length equals 18 residues. Germline assignment: CDR1 SGHRS and CDR2 YFSETQ. This CDR3 is CASSLIKISGSSTDTQYF. The CDR3 nucleotides are TGCGCCAGCAGCTTGATAAAAATATCCGGGAGCTCCACAGATACGCAGTATTTT. Complete variable domain (other parts from reference TRBV5-1 and TRBJ2-3): KAGVTQTPRYLIKTRGQQVTLSCSPISGHRSVSWYQQTPGQGLQFLFEYFSETQRNKGNFPGRFSGRQFSNSRSEMNVSTLELGDSALYLCASSLIKISGSSTDTQYFGPGTRLTVL.

The chain has TRBV28 and TRBJ2-6, with a weak D call TRBD2 (7 bases). The CDR3 spans 17 residues. Germline CDR1 is MDHEN and CDR2 is SYDVKM. V was clipped by 10 bases and J by 0 bases, with 19 bases between them. For the CDR3, the DNA is TGTGCCACCACTGGGGGGGGCTTGAGCTCTGGGGCCAACGTCCTGACTTTC. The encoded protein is CATTGGGLSSGANVLTF.

This clone was counted a single time. The V call is TRBV6-6, the J call TRBJ2-7; 9 nucleotides line up with TRBD2. The CDR3 totals 16 residues. Per the germline V gene, CDR1 is MNHNY and CDR2 is SVGAGI (reference sequence). V lost 3 bases and J lost 5; bases outside the gene matches: 11. Here the CDR3 reads CASSYTVSGRNDEQYF. For the CDR3, the DNA is TGTGCCAGCAGTTATACTGTGAGCGGGAGGAATGACGAGCAGTACTTC.

Notes on this clone: The junction does not match germline at one end; this may be a read error. This rearrangement joins TRBV29-1 to TRBJ1-1; TRBD1 agrees at 9 bases. Germline V CDR1 and CDR2: SQVTM, ANQGSEA. The CDR3 covers 13 residues. As DNA, the CDR3 is TGCAGCCTCTCCCCCGGGACAGGGACTGAGGCTTTCTTT. This gives the protein CSLSPGTGTEAFF. The whole variable domain, filled in from reference TRBV29-1 and TRBJ1-1, reads SAVISQKPSRDICQRGTSLTIQCQVDSQVTMMFWYRQQPGQSLTLIATANQGSEATYESGFVIDKFPISRPNLTFSTLTVSNMSPEDSSIYLCSLSPGTGTEAFFGQGTRLTVV.